Listed here are 7 T cell receptor beta chains from one sample, sequenced in a study of early T cells in non-severe SARS-CoV-2 infection. MiXCR, run by TCRdb on the 5' RACE reads, gives a single entry per CDR3 protein. In the table there are tens of thousands of distinct CDR3 sequences, around 13% of which are singletons. The specimen was whole blood. The receptors stem from an adult who was a healthcare worker with PCR-confirmed SARS-CoV-2 infection or an uninfected control (not recorded which).

Many counts were recorded for this clonotype. This chain joins TRBV12-3 or TRBV12-4 and TRBJ2-7; 12 nucleotides line up with TRBD1. Trimming took 3 bases from V and 7 from J; bases not matched to a gene: 4. This CDR3 is 14 amino acids long. For the CDR3, the DNA is TGTGCCAGCAGTTTCCGGGACAGGGGGCGAGAGCAGTACTTC. This codes for CASSFRDRGREQYF.

This clonotype appeared many times. The chain has TRBV4-1 and TRBJ2-7; TRBD2 matches at 11 bases. Germline V gives CDR1 MGHRA, CDR2 YSYEKL. The CDR3 sequence is 18 residues long. J gave up 0 bases and V 1 base, and 8 bases lay outside the gene matches. The CDR3: CASSQGASGGYLSYEQYF. The CDR3 nucleotides are TGCGCCAGCAGCCAAGGGGCTAGCGGGGGGTACCTCTCCTACGAGCAGTACTTC.

This clonotype was picked up many times. The chain is built from TRBV3-1 and TRBJ1-1; no reliable D call. The germline V gene has CDR1 LGHDT and CDR2 YNNKEL (reference sequence). CDR3 length equals 14 residues. V was pared by 4 bases and J by 6 bases, with 15 bases between. CDR3 loop: CASSRHGERAEAFF. The CDR3 nucleotides read TGTGCCAGCAGCCGCCACGGGGAACGCGCTGAAGCTTTCTTT.

This clonotype was counted at least ten times. One end of the junction varies from germline; a read error may be responsible. The chain employs TRBV2 and TRBJ2-1, with 14 bases identical to TRBD2. The CDR3 is 15 residues long. Germline assignment: CDR1 SNHLY and CDR2 FYNNEI. DNA for the CDR3: TGTGCCAGCAGTGAAGCGAGACTAGCGGGGGGGGCCGGAGTCTTC. Residues: CASSEARLAGGAGVF.

The rearrangement joins TRBV29-1 to TRBJ2-1; 7 nucleotides agree with TRBD1. V was pared by 0 bases and J by 8 bases, with 4 bases of the junction left unmatched. The CDR3 loop spans 13 amino acids. Germline loops: CDR1 SQVTM, CDR2 ANQGSEA. CDR3 loop: CSVEETGWYEQFF. The CDR3 DNA sequence: TGCAGCGTTGAAGAGACAGGGTGGTATGAGCAGTTCTTC.

This clonotype was recorded at least ten times. The gene calls are TRBV12-3 or TRBV12-4 and TRBJ2-7; D might be TRBD1 (6 bases). With 5 bases removed from V and 5 bases from J, the gap between germline ends came to 10 bases. The CDR3 spans 12 residues. CDR3: CASSKDRNEQYF. CDR3 DNA: TGTGCCAGCAGTAAGGACAGAAACGAGCAGTACTTC.

Many counts were recorded for this clonotype. This rearrangement joins TRBV10-3 to TRBJ2-3, with TRBD2 matching over 9 bases. V shed 1 base, J shed 3 bases, and the junction held 5 bases outside the gene matches. Germline V gives CDR1 ENHRY, CDR2 SYGVKD. The CDR3 totals 16 residues. Here the CDR3 DNA reads TGTGCCATCAGTGAGTTTGGGAGCGGGGGGACAGATACGCAGTATTTT. Amino acid sequence: CAISEFGSGGTDTQYF.